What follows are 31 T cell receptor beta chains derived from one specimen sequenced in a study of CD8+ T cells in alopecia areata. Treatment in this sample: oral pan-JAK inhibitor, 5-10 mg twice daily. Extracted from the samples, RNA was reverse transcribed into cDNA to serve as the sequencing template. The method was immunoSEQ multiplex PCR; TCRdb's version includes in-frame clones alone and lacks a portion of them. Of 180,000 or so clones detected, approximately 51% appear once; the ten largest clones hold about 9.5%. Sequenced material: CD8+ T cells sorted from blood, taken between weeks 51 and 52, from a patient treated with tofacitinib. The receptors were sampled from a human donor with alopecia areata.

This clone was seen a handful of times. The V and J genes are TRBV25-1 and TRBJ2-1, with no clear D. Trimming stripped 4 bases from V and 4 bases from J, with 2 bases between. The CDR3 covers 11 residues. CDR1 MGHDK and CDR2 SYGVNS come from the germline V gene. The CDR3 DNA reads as TGTGCCAGCAGTGGGTACAATGAGCAGTTCTTC. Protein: CASSGYNEQFF.

CDR3 nucleotides: TGTGCCAGCGCCCCGGACAGAACCGGGGAGCTGTTTTTT. As protein: CASAPDRTGELFF. The chain carries TRBV2 and TRBJ2-2, with D perhaps matching TRBD1 (6 bases). Trimming cost V 8 bases and J 5 bases, with 12 bases left between them. The CDR3 runs to 13 residues. Per germline, CDR1 SNHLY and CDR2 FYNNEI.

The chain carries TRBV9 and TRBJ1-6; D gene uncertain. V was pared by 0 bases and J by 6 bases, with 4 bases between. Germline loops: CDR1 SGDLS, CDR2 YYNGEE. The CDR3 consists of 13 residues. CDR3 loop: CASSVEGNSPLHF. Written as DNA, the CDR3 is TGTGCCAGCAGCGTAGAGGGTAATTCACCCCTCCACTTT. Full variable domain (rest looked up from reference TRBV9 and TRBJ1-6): DSGVTQTPKHLITATGQRVTLRCSPRSGDLSVYWYQQSLDQGLQFLIQYYNGEERAKGNILERFSAQQFPDLHSELNLSSLELGDSALYFCASSVEGNSPLHFGNGTRLTVT.

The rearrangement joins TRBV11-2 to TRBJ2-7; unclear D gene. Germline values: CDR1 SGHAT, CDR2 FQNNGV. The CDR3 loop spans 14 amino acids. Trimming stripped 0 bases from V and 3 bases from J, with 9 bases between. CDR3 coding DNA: TGTGCCAGCAGCTTAGAAGGTGGGCTCTACGAGCAGTACTTC. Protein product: CASSLEGGLYEQYF.

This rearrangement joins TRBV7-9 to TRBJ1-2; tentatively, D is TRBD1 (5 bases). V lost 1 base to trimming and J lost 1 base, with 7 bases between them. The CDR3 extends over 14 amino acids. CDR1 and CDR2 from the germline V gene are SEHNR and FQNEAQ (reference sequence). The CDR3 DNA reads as TGTGCCAGCAGCTTAGTAAGGGGTAACTATGGCTACACCTTC. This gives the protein CASSLVRGNYGYTF.

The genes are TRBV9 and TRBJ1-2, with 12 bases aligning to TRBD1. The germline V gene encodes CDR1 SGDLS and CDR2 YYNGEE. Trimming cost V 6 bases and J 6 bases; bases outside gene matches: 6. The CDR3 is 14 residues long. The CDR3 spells CASNTGQGADGYTF. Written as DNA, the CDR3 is TGTGCCAGCAACACGGGACAGGGGGCAGATGGCTACACCTTC.

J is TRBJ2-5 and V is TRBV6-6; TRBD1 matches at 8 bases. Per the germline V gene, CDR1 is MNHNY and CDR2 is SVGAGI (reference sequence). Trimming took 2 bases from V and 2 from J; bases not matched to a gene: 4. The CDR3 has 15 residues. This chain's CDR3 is CASSYAGGVQETQYF. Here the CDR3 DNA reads TGTGCCAGCAGTTACGCAGGGGGCGTTCAAGAGACCCAGTACTTC.

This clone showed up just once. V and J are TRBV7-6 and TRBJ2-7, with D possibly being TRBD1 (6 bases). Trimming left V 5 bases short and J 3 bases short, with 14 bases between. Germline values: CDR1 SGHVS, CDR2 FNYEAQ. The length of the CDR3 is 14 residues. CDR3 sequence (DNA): TGTGCCAGCAGCCGAGGGGGAAACGGCTACGAGCAGTACTTC. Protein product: CASSRGGNGYEQYF.

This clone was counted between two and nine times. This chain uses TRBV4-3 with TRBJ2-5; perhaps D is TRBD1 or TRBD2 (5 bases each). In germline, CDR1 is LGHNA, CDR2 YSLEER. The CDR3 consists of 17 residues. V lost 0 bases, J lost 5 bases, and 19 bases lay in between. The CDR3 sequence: CASSQESERREGETQYF. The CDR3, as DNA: TGCGCCAGCAGCCAAGAGAGCGAAAGGAGAGAGGGGGAGACCCAGTACTTC.

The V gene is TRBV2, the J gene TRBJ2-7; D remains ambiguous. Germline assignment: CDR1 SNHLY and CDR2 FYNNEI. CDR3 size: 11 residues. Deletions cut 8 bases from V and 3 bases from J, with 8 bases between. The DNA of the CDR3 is TGTGCCAGCTTGGGAAACTACGAGCAGTACTTC. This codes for CASLGNYEQYF.

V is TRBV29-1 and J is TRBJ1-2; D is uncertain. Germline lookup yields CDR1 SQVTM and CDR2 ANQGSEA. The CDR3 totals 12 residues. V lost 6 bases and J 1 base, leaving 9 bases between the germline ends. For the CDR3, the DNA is TGCAGCGTGCGGTCCATTAACTATGGCTACACCTTC. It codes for CSVRSINYGYTF.

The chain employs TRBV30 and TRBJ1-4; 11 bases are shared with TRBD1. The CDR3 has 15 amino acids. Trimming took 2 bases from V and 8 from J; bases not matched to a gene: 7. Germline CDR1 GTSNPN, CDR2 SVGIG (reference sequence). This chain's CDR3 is CAWSLGQGAEEKLFF. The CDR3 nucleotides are TGTGCCTGGAGTCTCGGACAGGGGGCCGAGGAAAAACTGTTTTTT.

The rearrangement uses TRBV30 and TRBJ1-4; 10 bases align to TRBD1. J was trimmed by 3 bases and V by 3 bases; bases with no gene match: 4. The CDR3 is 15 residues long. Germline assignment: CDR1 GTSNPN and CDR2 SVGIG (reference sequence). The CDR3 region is CAWRGTGVANEKLFF. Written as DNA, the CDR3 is TGTGCCTGGAGAGGGACAGGGGTTGCTAATGAAAAACTGTTTTTT.

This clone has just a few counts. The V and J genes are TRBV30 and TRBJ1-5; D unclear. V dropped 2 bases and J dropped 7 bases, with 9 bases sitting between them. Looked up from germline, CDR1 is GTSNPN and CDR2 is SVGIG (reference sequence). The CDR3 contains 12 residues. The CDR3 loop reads CAWSSGGQPQHF. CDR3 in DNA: TGTGCCTGGAGTTCAGGAGGCCAGCCCCAGCATTTT.

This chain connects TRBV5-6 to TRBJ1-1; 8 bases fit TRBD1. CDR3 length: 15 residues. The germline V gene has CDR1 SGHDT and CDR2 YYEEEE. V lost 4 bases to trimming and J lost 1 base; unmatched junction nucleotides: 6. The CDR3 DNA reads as TGTGCCAGCAGCCCGGACAGGGAACGGAACACTGAAGCTTTCTTT. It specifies CASSPDRERNTEAFF.

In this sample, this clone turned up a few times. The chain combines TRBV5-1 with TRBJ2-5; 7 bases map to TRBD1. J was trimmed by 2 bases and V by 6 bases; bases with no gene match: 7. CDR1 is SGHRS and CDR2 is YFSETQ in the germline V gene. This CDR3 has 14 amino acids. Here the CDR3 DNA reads TGCGCCAGCAATCTGATGGGACAGCAAGAGACCCAGTACTTC. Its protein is CASNLMGQQETQYF.

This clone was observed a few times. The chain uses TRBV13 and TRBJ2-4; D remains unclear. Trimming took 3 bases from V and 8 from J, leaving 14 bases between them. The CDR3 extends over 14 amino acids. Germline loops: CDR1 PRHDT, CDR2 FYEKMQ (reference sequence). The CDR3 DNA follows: TGTGCCAGCAGCTTGAATCCTGGGGTGGACATTCAGTACTTC. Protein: CASSLNPGVDIQYF.

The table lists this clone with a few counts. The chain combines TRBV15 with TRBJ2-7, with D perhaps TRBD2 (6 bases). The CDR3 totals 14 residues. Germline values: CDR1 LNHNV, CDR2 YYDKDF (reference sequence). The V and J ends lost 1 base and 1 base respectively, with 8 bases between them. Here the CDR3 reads CATSRGGVSYEQYF. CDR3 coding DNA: TGTGCCACCAGCAGAGGGGGGGTTTCCTACGAGCAGTACTTC.

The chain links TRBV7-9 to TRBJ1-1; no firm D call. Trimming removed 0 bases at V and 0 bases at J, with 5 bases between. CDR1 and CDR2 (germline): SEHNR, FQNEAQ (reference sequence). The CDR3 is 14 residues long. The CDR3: CASSLATVNTEAFF. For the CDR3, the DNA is TGTGCCAGCAGCTTAGCTACAGTGAACACTGAAGCTTTCTTT.

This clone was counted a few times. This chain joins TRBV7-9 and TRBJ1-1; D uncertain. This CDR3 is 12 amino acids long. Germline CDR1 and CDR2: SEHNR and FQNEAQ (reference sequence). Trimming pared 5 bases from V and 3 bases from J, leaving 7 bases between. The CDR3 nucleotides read TGTGCCAGCAGCACCTGGGACACTGAAGCTTTCTTT. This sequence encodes CASSTWDTEAFF.

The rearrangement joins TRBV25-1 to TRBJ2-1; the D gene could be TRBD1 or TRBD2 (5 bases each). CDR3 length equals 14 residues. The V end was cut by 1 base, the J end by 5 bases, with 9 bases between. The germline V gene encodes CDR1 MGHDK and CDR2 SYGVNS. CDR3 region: CASSEFGTHNEQFF. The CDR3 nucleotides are TGTGCCAGCAGTGAATTCGGGACGCACAATGAGCAGTTCTTC.

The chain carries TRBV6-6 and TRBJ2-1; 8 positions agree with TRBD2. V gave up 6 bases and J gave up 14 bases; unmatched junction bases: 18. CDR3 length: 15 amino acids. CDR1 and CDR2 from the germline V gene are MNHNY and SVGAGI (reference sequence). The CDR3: CASRPGAGDPPWEFF. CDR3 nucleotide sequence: TGTGCCAGCAGGCCTGGAGCGGGGGACCCTCCCTGGGAGTTCTTC.

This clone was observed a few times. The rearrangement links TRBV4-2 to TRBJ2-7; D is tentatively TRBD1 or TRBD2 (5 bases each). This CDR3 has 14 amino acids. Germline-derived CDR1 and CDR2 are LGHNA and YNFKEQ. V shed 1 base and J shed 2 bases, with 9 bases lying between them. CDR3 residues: CASSQVEGTYEQYF. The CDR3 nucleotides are TGTGCCAGCAGCCAAGTTGAGGGGACCTACGAGCAGTACTTC.

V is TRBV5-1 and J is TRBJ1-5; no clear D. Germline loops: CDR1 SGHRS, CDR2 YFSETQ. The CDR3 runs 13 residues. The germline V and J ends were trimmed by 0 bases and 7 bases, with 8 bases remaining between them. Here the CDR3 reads CASSLGERQPQHF. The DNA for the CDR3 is TGCGCCAGCAGCTTGGGGGAGAGGCAGCCCCAGCATTTT.

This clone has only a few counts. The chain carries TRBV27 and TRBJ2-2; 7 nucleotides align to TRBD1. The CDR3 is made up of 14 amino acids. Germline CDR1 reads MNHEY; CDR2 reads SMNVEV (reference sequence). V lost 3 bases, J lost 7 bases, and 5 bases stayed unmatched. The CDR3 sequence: CASSFTGANGELFF. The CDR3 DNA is TGTGCCAGCAGTTTTACAGGGGCGAACGGGGAGCTGTTTTTT.

The CDR3 coding sequence is TGCGCCAGCAGCCTTTCCCACTCTAATGAGCAGTTCTTC. Translation gives CASSLSHSNEQFF. The chain is built from TRBV4-3 and TRBJ2-1; D uncertain. Germline lookup yields CDR1 LGHNA and CDR2 YSLEER. Trimming cost V 4 bases and J 7 bases, with 11 bases left between them. The CDR3 has 13 amino acids.

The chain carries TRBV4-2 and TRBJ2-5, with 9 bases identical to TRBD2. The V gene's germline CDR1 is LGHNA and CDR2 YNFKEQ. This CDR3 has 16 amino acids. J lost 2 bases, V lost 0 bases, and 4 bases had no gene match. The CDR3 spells CASSQELAGEQETQYF. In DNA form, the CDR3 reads TGTGCCAGCAGCCAAGAACTAGCGGGTGAACAAGAGACCCAGTACTTC.

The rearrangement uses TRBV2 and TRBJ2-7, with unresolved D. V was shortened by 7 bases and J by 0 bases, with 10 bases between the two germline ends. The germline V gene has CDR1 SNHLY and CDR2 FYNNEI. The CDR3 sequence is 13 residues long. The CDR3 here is CASIGRSSYEQYF. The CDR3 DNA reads TGTGCCAGCATCGGCCGGAGCTCCTACGAGCAGTACTTC.

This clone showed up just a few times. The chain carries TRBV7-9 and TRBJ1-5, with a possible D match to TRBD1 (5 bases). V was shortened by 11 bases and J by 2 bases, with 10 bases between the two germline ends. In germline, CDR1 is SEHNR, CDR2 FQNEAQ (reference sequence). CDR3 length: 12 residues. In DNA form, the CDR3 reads TGTGCCGTGGCGGGGGGCAATCAGCCCCAGCATTTT. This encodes CAVAGGNQPQHF.

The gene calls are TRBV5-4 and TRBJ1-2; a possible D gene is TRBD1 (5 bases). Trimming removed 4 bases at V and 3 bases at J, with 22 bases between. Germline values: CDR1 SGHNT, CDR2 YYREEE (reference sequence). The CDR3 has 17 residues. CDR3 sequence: CASSDQAGPPGYYGYTF. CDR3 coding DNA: TGTGCCAGCAGCGACCAAGCGGGGCCGCCAGGATACTATGGCTACACCTTC.

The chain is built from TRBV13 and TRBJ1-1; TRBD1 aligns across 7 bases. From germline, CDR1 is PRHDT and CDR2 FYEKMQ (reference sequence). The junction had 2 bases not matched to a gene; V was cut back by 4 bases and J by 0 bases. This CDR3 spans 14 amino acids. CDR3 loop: CASSYQGVNTEAFF. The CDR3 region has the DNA TGTGCCAGCAGCTACCAGGGGGTGAACACTGAAGCTTTCTTT. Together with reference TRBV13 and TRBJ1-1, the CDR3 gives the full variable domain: AAGVIQSPRHLIKEKRETATLKCYPIPRHDTVYWYQQGPGQDPQFLISFYEKMQSDKGSIPDRFSAQQFSDYHSELNMSSLELGDSALYFCASSYQGVNTEAFFGQGTRLTVV.